Included here is one T cell receptor beta chain sequence, with context. Donors had recovered from mild-to-severe COVID-19. The sample is drawn from a study of CD4 T cell repertoires in COVID-19. Repertoires were generated with immunoSEQ multiplex PCR, while TCRdb's copy carries only in-frame clones and drops some. The sample includes about 75,000 clones, 80% to 90% of them seen just once. This CDR3 has 12 residues. Trimming shortened V by 3 bases and J by 7 bases, and 10 bases separated the two germline ends. Germline-derived CDR1 and CDR2 are LGHDT and YNNKEL (reference sequence). This TCR was recovered from a human donor who had COVID-19. The sequencing here drew on CD4+ T cells from peripheral blood, taken after recovery from COVID-19. The chain is built from TRBV3-1 (or the pseudogene TRBV3-2) and TRBJ2-7, with D unclear. CDR3 nucleotides: TGTGCCAGCAGCCATCAATCTAGAGAGCAGTACTTC. Translation: CASSHQSREQYF.